Shown below are 14 T cell receptor beta chains from a single sample sequenced in a study of blood T cell repertoires in COVID-19. TCRdb's copy holds only in-frame clones and misses some; the assay was immunoSEQ multiplex PCR. Of 300,000 to 350,000 clones listed, approximately 84% are singletons. Sequenced material: PBMCs or T cells enriched from blood (not recorded which). Receptor source: a woman in her twenties or thirties who had recovered from COVID-19.

This chain uses TRBV11-1 with TRBJ1-1; the match to TRBD1 covers 8 bases. The V and J ends lost 2 bases and 4 bases, in that order; junction bases with no gene match: 9. This CDR3 has 16 amino acids. Germline CDR1 SGHAT, CDR2 FQDESV (reference sequence). CDR3 nucleotides: TGTGCCAGCAGCTTACGGCAGGGGGCAGGTGGCACTGAAGCTTTCTTT. It specifies CASSLRQGAGGTEAFF.

This clone came up a few times. The V and J genes are TRBV7-2 and TRBJ1-2; 7 positions agree with TRBD1. V lost 5 bases and J lost 4; bases outside the gene matches: 4. This CDR3 is 13 amino acids long. CDR1 SGHTA and CDR2 FQGNSA come from the germline V gene. The CDR3 nucleotides read TGTGCCAGCAGCCCGGACAGGCGCTATGGCTACACCTTC. It is translated as CASSPDRRYGYTF. The whole variable domain, remainder taken from reference TRBV7-2 and TRBJ1-2, is GAGVSQSPSNKVTEKGKDVELRCDPISGHTALYWYRQSLGQGLEFLIYFQGNSAPDKSGLPSDRFSAERTGGSVSTLTIQRTQQEDSAVYLCASSPDRRYGYTFGSGTRLTVV.

The chain uses TRBV11-3 and TRBJ2-2; 8 bases map to TRBD2. CDR3 length equals 17 residues. The germline V gene has CDR1 SGHNT and CDR2 YENEEA. With V trimmed by 2 bases and J by 1 base, 6 bases remained unmatched. For the CDR3, the DNA is TGTGCCAGCAGCTTAACCTTAGCGGGGTTGAACACCGGGGAGCTGTTTTTT. It specifies CASSLTLAGLNTGELFF.

The chain recombines TRBV19 with TRBJ1-3, with TRBD1 matching over 7 bases. This CDR3 has 14 residues. The ends lost 6 bases at V and 1 base at J; junction bases unmatched: 3. Looked up from germline, CDR1 is LNHDA and CDR2 is SQIVND (reference sequence). As DNA, the CDR3 is TGTGCCAGTAGCCTCAGGGGGTCTGGAAACACCATATATTTT. Translated: CASSLRGSGNTIYF.

This chain connects TRBV5-1 to TRBJ2-1, with 13 bases identical to TRBD2. The CDR3 is 17 residues long. CDR1 is SGHRS, CDR2 YFSETQ, per germline. Trimming removed 4 bases from V and 3 bases from J; junction bases left unmatched: 7. As DNA, the CDR3 is TGCGCCAGCAGCGCCGGACTAGCGGGAGCCTACTACAATGAGCAGTTCTTC. Its protein product is CASSAGLAGAYYNEQFF.

The rearrangement uses TRBV19 and TRBJ1-5; D unclear. Germline CDR1 is LNHDA and CDR2 is SQIVND (reference sequence). This CDR3 is built from 15 residues. V dropped 0 bases and J dropped 2 bases, with 8 bases sitting between them. In DNA form, the CDR3 reads TGTGCCAGTAGTATAGATAGCCCCCGCAATCAGCCCCAGCATTTT. This codes for CASSIDSPRNQPQHF.

V is TRBV29-1 and J is TRBJ2-5; no definite D call. The CDR3 spans 14 residues. V lost 4 bases and J lost 2, with 14 bases in between. Germline CDR1 SQVTM, CDR2 ANQGSEA. In DNA, the CDR3 is TGCAGCGTTGGCCTAGGTCAGAGACAAGAGACCCAGTACTTC. Translating it yields CSVGLGQRQETQYF.

This clone was seen a single time. CDR3 protein: CASSLKWRLTDRGVVNEQFF. CDR3 DNA sequence: TGTGCCAGCAGCTTAAAGTGGAGATTAACTGACAGGGGGGTTGTAAATGAGCAGTTCTTC. The genes are TRBV7-7 and TRBJ2-1; TRBD1 matches at 9 bases. The germline V gene encodes CDR1 SSHAT and CDR2 FNYEAQ (reference sequence). The length of the CDR3 is 20 residues. The V gene end was trimmed by 2 bases and the J gene end by 7 bases; junction bases not matched to a gene: 21.

CDR3 sequence (DNA): TGCGCCAGCAGCCTCGCGGCGGGGGCCGGCACAGATACGCAGTATTTT. Its protein product is CASSLAAGAGTDTQYF. The chain links TRBV4-3 to TRBJ2-3; D perhaps matches TRBD2 (7 bases). With 4 bases removed from V and 1 base from J, the gap between germline ends came to 15 bases. Germline assignment: CDR1 LGHNA and CDR2 YSLEER. This CDR3 has 16 amino acids.

The chain is built from TRBV28 and TRBJ1-2, with 12 bases fitting TRBD1. Trimming at V came to 2 bases and at J to 3 bases, leaving 7 bases not matched to a gene. CDR1 and CDR2 from the germline V gene are MDHEN and SYDVKM. The CDR3 loop spans 17 amino acids. CDR3: CASSLTSGQGAYYGYTF. Here the CDR3 DNA reads TGTGCCAGCAGTTTAACTTCGGGACAGGGGGCTTACTATGGCTACACCTTC.

V and J are TRBV15 and TRBJ1-2; maybe TRBD1 (6 bases). Germline V lookup: CDR1 LNHNV, CDR2 YYDKDF (reference sequence). The CDR3 totals 14 residues. Trimming left V 0 bases short and J 4 bases short, with 9 bases between. The CDR3 nucleotides read TGTGCCACCAGCAGAGATGCCAGGGGCTATGGCTACACCTTC. Translating gives CATSRDARGYGYTF.

The rearrangement uses TRBV7-8 and TRBJ1-3, with D possibly matching TRBD1 (6 bases). This CDR3 is built from 15 residues. Trimming pared 6 bases from V and 0 bases from J, leaving 12 bases between. CDR1 and CDR2 (germline): SGHVS, FQNEAQ. CDR3 loop: CASRRGGGSGNTIYF. CDR3 nucleotides: TGTGCCAGCAGACGAGGGGGGGGCTCTGGAAACACCATATATTTT.

This sequence joins TRBV5-8 and TRBJ1-6; TRBD1 matches at 7 bases. The CDR3 runs 15 residues. V lost 4 bases to trimming and J lost 5 bases; unmatched junction nucleotides: 6. The germline V gene has CDR1 SGHTS and CDR2 YDEGEE. The CDR3 nucleotides read TGTGCCAGCAGCCCCGGCGGGACAGATAATTCACCCCTCCACTTT. Translating gives CASSPGGTDNSPLHF.

The rearrangement uses TRBV7-9 and TRBJ2-2; 9 positions match TRBD1. The CDR3 is 16 amino acids. CDR1 is SEHNR, CDR2 FQNEAQ, per germline (reference sequence). V was clipped by 4 bases and J by 5 bases; unmatched bases: 8. The CDR3 here is CASSYPGTGQTGELFF. CDR3 sequence (DNA): TGTGCCAGCAGCTATCCCGGGACAGGGCAAACCGGGGAGCTGTTTTTT.